The 32 T cell receptor beta chains below come from one sample, sequenced in a study of spatial heterogeneity in lung cancer. General study results and limits: Tumor mutation count correlated with how many alpha and beta TCRs expanded intratumorally.

The antigens of these receptors remain unknown. From the 5' RACE reads, TCRdb called clonotypes with MiXCR, one entry per CDR3 protein. The sample has over 950 distinct CDR3 sequences, about 32% seen once. Documented time point: sample taken at primary tumor resection. The material sequenced was lung tumor tissue, taken at surgery. These receptor sequences come from a male donor with early-stage non-small cell lung cancer.

Turning to this clonotype: This beta chain is a stray read from a library made for alpha chains; its abundance is not meaningful. This rearrangement joins TRBV5-6 to TRBJ2-5, with D possibly being TRBD1 (5 bases). This CDR3 contains 13 residues. V was shortened by 2 bases and J by 2 bases, with 7 bases between the two germline ends. In germline, CDR1 is SGHDT, CDR2 YYEEEE. CDR3 residues: CASSFQGQETQYF. The CDR3 DNA is TGTGCCAGCAGCTTCCAGGGTCAAGAGACCCAGTACTTC.

Remarks on this clonotype: Little can be read into the size of this beta chain, an off-target read in a library designed for alpha chains. The chain couples TRBV24-1 to TRBJ2-1; D uncertain. The V gene's germline CDR1 is KGHDR and CDR2 SFDVKD. CDR3 length: 16 residues. V shed 5 bases and J shed 4 bases, with 17 bases lying between them. CDR3: CATSARPLMGYNEQFF. In DNA form, the CDR3 reads TGTGCCACCAGTGCCCGACCCCTAATGGGGTACAATGAGCAGTTCTTC.

On this clonotype: A library prepared for alpha chains yielded this beta chain as an off-target read; its size is of little meaning. This rearrangement joins TRBV7-8 to TRBJ2-3; the match to TRBD2 covers 15 bases. The germline V gene has CDR1 SGHVS and CDR2 FQNEAQ. After removal of 4 bases from V and 3 bases from J, the junction contained 8 bases not matched to a gene. CDR3 size: 18 residues. The CDR3, as DNA: TGTGCCAGCAGCTCCCGGACTAGCGGGAGGGCCGTGACAGATACGCAGTATTTT. The encoded protein is CASSSRTSGRAVTDTQYF.

Turning to this clonotype: This beta chain is off target for a library built for alpha chains, so its abundance means little. The chain employs TRBV6-2 or TRBV6-3 and TRBJ2-7, with 7 bases aligning to TRBD1. Germline CDR1 MNHEY, CDR2 SVGEGT. The V and J ends lost 5 bases and 4 bases, in that order; junction bases with no gene match: 8. CDR3 length equals 14 residues. The CDR3 region has the DNA TGTGCCAGCAGTCGGACAGGAGGAAGATACGAGCAGTACTTC. Translation gives CASSRTGGRYEQYF.

Concerning this clonotype: The library was prepared for alpha chains; this beta chain is a stray read, so its frequency means little. This rearrangement joins TRBV10-3 to TRBJ2-7; TRBD1 matches at 10 bases. Germline lookup yields CDR1 ENHRY and CDR2 SYGVKD. Trimming cost V 3 bases and J 7 bases; bases outside gene matches: 9. CDR3 length: 15 amino acids. The CDR3 sequence is CAISDSGTGDLEQYF. The CDR3 nucleotides are TGTGCCATCAGTGACTCCGGGACAGGGGACTTGGAGCAGTACTTC.

Details on this clonotype: Since it is a stray read in a library aimed at alpha chains, this beta chain has a size that is not meaningful. The gene calls are TRBV19 and TRBJ2-5; D may be TRBD2 (5 bases). V lost 5 bases and J lost 3, with 13 bases in between. Germline CDR1 LNHDA, CDR2 SQIVND (reference sequence). This CDR3 is 14 amino acids long. CDR3 sequence reads: CASSSISGEETQYF. DNA of the CDR3: TGTGCCAGTAGTTCAATAAGCGGTGAAGAGACCCAGTACTTC. Using reference TRBV19 and TRBJ2-5 for the parts outside the CDR3, the full variable domain is DGGITQSPKYLFRKEGQNVTLSCEQNLNHDAMYWYRQDPGQGLRLIYYSQIVNDFQKGDIAEGYSVSREKKESFPLTVTSAQKNPTAFYLCASSSISGEETQYFGPGTRLLVL.

As for this clonotype: For a library built for alpha chains, this beta chain is a stray read; little rests on its size. V gene TRBV4-2 combines with J gene TRBJ2-6; 7 nucleotides match TRBD2. V shed 1 base, J shed 2 bases, and the junction held 5 bases outside the gene matches. Germline V lookup: CDR1 LGHNA, CDR2 YNFKEQ. The CDR3 has 17 amino acids. The CDR3 DNA is TGTGCCAGCAGCCAAGGTGGGGGGGTTGCTGGGGCCAACGTCCTGACTTTC. It codes for CASSQGGGVAGANVLTF.

Details on this clonotype: Found in a library prepared for alpha chains, this beta chain is an off-target read, and its abundance has little meaning. This rearrangement joins TRBV4-2 to TRBJ2-3; 9 bases agree with TRBD2. Per germline, CDR1 LGHNA and CDR2 YNFKEQ. The CDR3 totals 18 residues. J gave up 6 bases and V 1 base, and 14 bases lay outside the gene matches. The CDR3 region is CASSQGSLSGGRGDTQYF. The CDR3 bases are TGTGCCAGCAGCCAAGGCTCCCTTAGCGGGGGCCGGGGGGATACGCAGTATTTT.

Concerning this clonotype itself: This beta chain is off target for a library built for alpha chains, so its abundance means little. The chain couples TRBV7-3 to TRBJ2-3; 7 nucleotides agree with TRBD2. This CDR3 has 16 amino acids. Germline CDR1 and CDR2: SGHTA and FQGTGA. With V trimmed by 2 bases and J by 3 bases, 8 bases remained unmatched. The CDR3 DNA reads as TGTGCCAGCAGCTTAGGCGGCGGGAGTGAAACAGATACGCAGTATTTT. It translates to CASSLGGGSETDTQYF.

About this clonotype: Because this beta chain is a stray read in a library intended to capture alpha chains, its abundance should not be given much weight. The V gene is TRBV28, the J gene TRBJ2-5; the D gene is possibly TRBD2 (6 bases). The CDR3 has 12 residues. V lost 4 bases, J lost 13 bases, and 16 bases lay in between. The germline CDR1 and CDR2 sequences are MDHEN and SYDVKM. The CDR3 spells CASSSGPRGWYF. Written as DNA, the CDR3 is TGTGCCAGCAGTTCGGGACCCCGGGGGTGGTACTTC.

With regard to this clonotype: Because this beta chain is a stray read in a library intended to capture alpha chains, its abundance should not be given much weight. The gene calls are TRBV2 and TRBJ2-7, with D perhaps assigned TRBD1 or TRBD2 (6 bases each). The ends were cut back, 7 bases at V and 5 bases at J, with 12 bases in the middle. CDR1 is SNHLY and CDR2 is FYNNEI in the germline V gene. The CDR3 consists of 12 residues. The CDR3 sequence: CASNAGEDEQYF. CDR3 coding DNA: TGTGCCAGCAACGCAGGGGAGGACGAGCAGTACTTC.

On this clonotype: Within a library made for alpha chains, this beta chain is off target, and its count is uninformative. This chain connects TRBV20-1 to TRBJ2-1, with 10 nucleotides matching TRBD2. The CDR3 runs 14 residues. V trimming: 4 bases; J trimming: 8 bases; junction bases outside the gene matches: 8. Germline V gives CDR1 DFQATT, CDR2 SNEGSKA (reference sequence). CDR3 amino acids: CSAIPSGRVDEQFF. CDR3 nucleotides: TGCAGTGCTATCCCAAGCGGGAGGGTCGATGAGCAGTTCTTC.

Notes on this clonotype: Found in a library prepared for alpha chains, this beta chain is an off-target read, and its abundance has little meaning. J is TRBJ2-1 and V is TRBV20-1, with TRBD2 matching 7 bases. Germline CDR1 reads DFQATT; CDR2 reads SNEGSKA (reference sequence). This CDR3 comprises 15 residues. Trimming at V came to 0 bases and at J to 5 bases, leaving 7 bases not matched to a gene. Here the CDR3 reads CSARDLRLADNEQFF. Here the CDR3 DNA reads TGCAGTGCTAGAGATCTTCGGCTAGCGGACAATGAGCAGTTCTTC.

In its sample, this clonotype ranks as medium-sized. This beta chain lies outside the target of a library built for alpha chains; its clone size means little. The CDR3 DNA sequence: TGCAGTGCCATTGGGCAGGGGCGAGGAAACGAGCAGTACTTC. As protein: CSAIGQGRGNEQYF. This sequence joins TRBV20-1 and TRBJ2-7; D perhaps matches TRBD1 (6 bases). Germline CDR1 DFQATT, CDR2 SNEGSKA (reference sequence). The CDR3 loop spans 14 amino acids. The V gene lost 6 bases and the J gene lost 5 bases, with 20 bases spanning the gap.

With regard to this clonotype: Since it is a stray read in a library aimed at alpha chains, this beta chain has a size that is not meaningful. J is TRBJ2-1 and V is TRBV20-1; D not certain. The CDR3 runs 14 residues. The V gene lost 0 bases and the J gene lost 3 bases, with 9 bases spanning the gap. The germline V gene encodes CDR1 DFQATT and CDR2 SNEGSKA (reference sequence). CDR3 amino acids: CSARDRTGYNEQFF. Here the CDR3 DNA reads TGCAGTGCTAGAGATCGTACTGGCTACAATGAGCAGTTCTTC.

This clonotype was recorded only once. In a library made to pick up alpha chains, this beta chain is a stray read with a size that means little. The rearrangement uses TRBV7-2 and TRBJ2-1, with 7 bases identical to TRBD1. Per germline, CDR1 SGHTA and CDR2 FQGNSA. Unmatched junction bases numbered 7, after V lost 4 bases and J lost 7 bases. The CDR3 is made up of 14 amino acids. The CDR3 region is CASSSDRAQNEQFF. For the CDR3, the DNA is TGTGCCAGCAGCTCCGACAGGGCGCAGAATGAGCAGTTCTTC.

This clonotype was detected once. This beta chain appears as a stray read in a library generated for alpha chains; its size is not informative. This chain connects TRBV27 to TRBJ2-7, with a tentative D call TRBD2 (5 bases). V lost 4 bases, J lost 6 bases, and 13 bases lay in between. The CDR3 extends over 13 amino acids. CDR1 is MNHEY, CDR2 SMNVEV, per germline (reference sequence). Here the CDR3 reads CASSWTVGGEQYF. Here the CDR3 DNA reads TGTGCCAGCAGTTGGACCGTCGGAGGCGAGCAGTACTTC.

By share, this clonotype ranks as medium-sized. Within a library made for alpha chains, this beta chain is off target, and its count is uninformative. The CDR3 bases are TGTGCCAGCAGCTTACTAGCGGGACCCACAGATACGCAGTATTTT. Translating it yields CASSLLAGPTDTQYF. This chain joins TRBV11-1 and TRBJ2-3, with 9 bases identical to TRBD2. The CDR3 length is 15 residues. Losses at the gene ends were 2 bases for V and 2 bases for J; bases not matched to a gene: 2. Germline V gives CDR1 SGHAT, CDR2 FQDESV (reference sequence).

Points on this clonotype: Because this beta chain is a stray read in a library intended to capture alpha chains, its abundance should not be given much weight. V gene TRBV28 combines with J gene TRBJ2-3; unclear D gene. The CDR3 is 15 residues long. CDR1 MDHEN and CDR2 SYDVKM come from the germline V gene. V was shortened by 8 bases and J by 7 bases, with 22 bases between the two germline ends. The CDR3 nucleotides are TGTGCCAGCGCCTCAGGACGCCTCCTTATGAATACGCAGTATTTT. Amino acid sequence: CASASGRLLMNTQYF. Full variable domain (rest looked up from reference TRBV28 and TRBJ2-3): DVKVTQSSRYLVKRTGEKVFLECVQDMDHENMFWYRQDPGLGLRLIYFSYDVKMKEKGDIPEGYSVSREKKERFSLILESASTNQTSMYLCASASGRLLMNTQYFGPGTRLTVL.

This clonotype was observed a handful of times. The library was built for alpha chains, so this beta chain is an off-target read and its size means little. This chain joins TRBV5-1 and TRBJ2-5; D might be TRBD1 (5 bases). V lost 2 bases to trimming and J lost 5 bases, with 10 bases between them. The germline V gene encodes CDR1 SGHRS and CDR2 YFSETQ. This CDR3 region has 13 residues. The CDR3 sequence is CASSFPGMETQYF. The CDR3 region has the DNA TGCGCCAGCAGCTTTCCAGGGATGGAGACCCAGTACTTC.

This clonotype was counted between two and nine times. Because the library targeted alpha chains, this beta chain is an off-target read whose size means little. The V gene is TRBV11-2, the J gene TRBJ2-2, with D perhaps matching TRBD2 (6 bases). The CDR3 is made up of 15 amino acids. Deletions cut 3 bases from V and 6 bases from J, with 14 bases between. Germline loops: CDR1 SGHAT, CDR2 FQNNGV. Here the CDR3 DNA reads TGTGCCAGCAGCTTCAATTCGGGGGATGCCGGGGAGCTGTTTTTT. Its translation is CASSFNSGDAGELFF.

This clonotype was counted a few times. This beta chain turned up in a library designed for alpha chains; as an off-target read, its abundance says little. The CDR3 here is CASSPGEGRIGIQYF. DNA for the CDR3: TGTGCCAGCAGCCCTGGTGAGGGGAGAATCGGCATTCAGTACTTC. The rearrangement links TRBV7-9 to TRBJ2-4; TRBD1 or TRBD2 may be the D gene (5 bases each). Trimming stripped 5 bases from V and 9 bases from J, with 20 bases between. CDR1 is SEHNR, CDR2 FQNEAQ, per germline (reference sequence). CDR3 size: 15 residues.

This clonotype qualifies as large (0.1 to 1%). This beta chain turned up in a library designed for alpha chains; as an off-target read, its abundance says little. The V gene is TRBV30, the J gene TRBJ2-1, with D perhaps being TRBD1 or TRBD2 (5 bases each). The CDR3 is 14 amino acids. Germline CDR1 and CDR2: GTSNPN and SVGIG (reference sequence). The germline V and J ends were trimmed by 0 bases and 0 bases, with 6 bases remaining between them. The CDR3 loop reads CAWSVGGSYNEQFF. The CDR3, as DNA: TGTGCCTGGAGTGTTGGGGGCTCCTACAATGAGCAGTTCTTC. The complete variable domain, with remaining parts taken from reference TRBV30 and TRBJ2-1, reads SQTIHQWPATLVQPVGSPLSLECTVEGTSNPNLYWYRQAAGRGLQLLFYSVGIGQISSEVPQNLSASRPQDRQFILSSKKLLLSDSGFYLCAWSVGGSYNEQFFGPGTRLTVL.

This clonotype appeared a few times. Found in a library prepared for alpha chains, this beta chain is an off-target read, and its abundance has little meaning. J is TRBJ2-1 and V is TRBV7-3; no firm D call. This CDR3 has 14 amino acids. Per the germline V gene, CDR1 is SGHTA and CDR2 is FQGTGA. The V end was cut by 5 bases, the J end by 5 bases, with 13 bases between. Here the CDR3 reads CASSVSWSNNEQFF. The DNA of the CDR3 is TGTGCCAGCAGCGTTAGTTGGTCCAACAATGAGCAGTTCTTC. Full variable domain (outside the CDR3, taken from reference TRBV7-3 and TRBJ2-1): GAGVSQTPSNKVTEKGKYVELRCDPISGHTALYWYRQSLGQGPEFLIYFQGTGAADDSGLPNDRFFAVRPEGSVSTLKIQRTERGDSAVYLCASSVSWSNNEQFFGPGTRLTVL.

In the case of this clonotype: A read error may account for a junction end that differs from germline. The library was prepared for alpha chains; this beta chain is a stray read, so its frequency means little. This rearrangement joins TRBV11-2 to TRBJ2-4; perhaps TRBD1 as D (5 bases). The CDR3 has 14 residues. CDR1 is SGHAT, CDR2 FQNNGV, per germline. The CDR3 coding sequence is TGTGCCAGCAGCTTAGAATGGCAAGGGGCGTTCTCTACTTTC. Its translation: CASSLEWQGAFSTF. Full variable domain (rest looked up from reference TRBV11-2 and TRBJ2-4): EAGVAQSPRYKIIEKRQSVAFWCNPISGHATLYWYQQILGQGPKLLIQFQNNGVVDDSQLPKDRFSAERLKGVDSTLKIQPAKLEDSAVYLCASSLEWQGAFSTFGAGTRLSVL.

By sample share, this clonotype is large. The library was designed around alpha chains, so this beta chain is a stray read whose abundance carries little weight. The rearrangement links TRBV29-1 to TRBJ2-5; 7 nucleotides match TRBD2. CDR1 and CDR2 (germline): SQVTM, ANQGSEA. Trimming cost V 6 bases and J 5 bases; bases outside gene matches: 9. CDR3 size: 13 residues. CDR3 sequence: CSVLRGRMETQYF. The DNA for the CDR3 is TGCAGCGTACTGCGGGGGAGGATGGAGACCCAGTACTTC.

To note about this clonotype: Since it is a stray read in a library aimed at alpha chains, this beta chain has a size that is not meaningful. The chain carries TRBV20-1 and TRBJ2-1; D tentatively reads TRBD1 or TRBD2 (6 bases each). Trimming cost V 2 bases and J 8 bases, with 16 bases left between them. The CDR3 sequence is 14 residues long. The germline gives CDR1 DFQATT, CDR2 SNEGSKA (reference sequence). The CDR3 here is CSARPGAGGDEQFF. The CDR3 DNA sequence: TGCAGTGCTAGACCGGGGGCTGGGGGCGATGAGCAGTTCTTC.

This clonotype was detected only a few times. This beta chain appears as a stray read in a library generated for alpha chains; its size is not informative. The chain uses TRBV6-5 and TRBJ2-1; 11 bases are a match to TRBD2. The germline V gene encodes CDR1 MNHEY and CDR2 SVGAGI. Trimming removed 0 bases from V and 7 bases from J; junction bases left unmatched: 8. The CDR3 totals 17 residues. CDR3 sequence reads: CASSYSIAGGLGNEQFF. The CDR3 bases are TGTGCCAGCAGTTACTCAATAGCGGGAGGGCTGGGGAATGAGCAGTTCTTC.

Points on this clonotype: Because this beta chain is a stray read in a library intended to capture alpha chains, its abundance should not be given much weight. The chain recombines TRBV23-1 with TRBJ2-2; TRBD1 is a possible D gene (7 bases). TRBV23-1 is flagged as an ORF with uncertain function. Trimming stripped 3 bases from V and 6 bases from J, with 14 bases between. The CDR3 is 15 residues long. The CDR3 is CASSHLSRGAGELFF. DNA for the CDR3: TGCGCCAGCAGTCATCTCTCCAGGGGGGCCGGGGAGCTGTTTTTT.

To note about this clonotype: This beta chain appears as a stray read in a library generated for alpha chains; its size is not informative. This chain uses TRBV10-3 with TRBJ2-7; TRBD1 matches at 12 bases. CDR3 size: 14 residues. Trimming removed 7 bases from V and 7 bases from J; junction bases left unmatched: 8. CDR1 is ENHRY and CDR2 is SYGVKD in the germline V gene. The CDR3 region has the DNA TGTGCCATCAACCCGGGACAGGGGGCAGGGGAGCAGTACTTC. It translates to CAINPGQGAGEQYF.

For this clonotype: Since it is a stray read in a library aimed at alpha chains, this beta chain has a size that is not meaningful. V usage is TRBV20-1 and J usage is TRBJ2-3, with a tentative D call TRBD1 (5 bases). Trimming removed 2 bases from V and 0 bases from J, with 9 bases in between. This CDR3 contains 14 residues. CDR1 is DFQATT, CDR2 SNEGSKA, per germline (reference sequence). The CDR3, as DNA: TGCAGTGCTAGACAGGGCCCCAGCACAGATACGCAGTATTTT. It is translated as CSARQGPSTDTQYF.

This clonotype was observed a handful of times. This beta chain appears as a stray read in a library generated for alpha chains; its size is not informative. V usage is TRBV7-2 and J usage is TRBJ2-7; unclear D gene. The CDR3 consists of 14 residues. The germline CDR1 and CDR2 sequences are SGHTA and FQGNSA. Trimming left V 1 base short and J 0 bases short, with 7 bases between. Written as DNA, the CDR3 is TGTGCCAGCAGCTTAGGGCATAGCTCCTACGAGCAGTACTTC. Translating it yields CASSLGHSSYEQYF.